What follows is one TCR beta chain and its context. As yet, its antigen is unknown. The multiple sclerosis control group was made up of treatment-naive patients with stable or active relapsing-remitting disease. These data are taken from a study of CD8 T cells in Susac syndrome. General study results and limits: The study recognized that its TCR sequencing and HLA analysis covered a relatively small number of individuals.

The germline V gene has CDR1 SGDLS and CDR2 YYNGEE. This CDR3 has 8 amino acids. Trimming removed 4 bases at V and 14 bases at J, with 4 bases between. Random hexamers served to reverse transcribe roughly 0.45 to 1 ug RNA. By means of immunoSEQ multiplex PCR, TCR beta CDR3 spanning 54 Vbeta and 13 Jbeta underwent amplification. TCRdb independently ran MiXCR on the immunoSEQ multiplex PCR reads; one entry per CDR3 protein. Among 70,000 or so distinct CDR3 sequences listed, 90% to 95% were seen once. V and J are TRBV9 and TRBJ2-1; D gene uncertain. The sample taken for sequencing was CD8+ T cells from PBMCs. The receptor was derived from a human donor with multiple sclerosis. The CDR3 DNA sequence: TGTGCCAGCAGCCCCAAGTTCTTC. Protein sequence: CASSPKFF. The variable domain in full, completed from reference TRBV9 and TRBJ2-1, reads DSGVTQTPKHLITATGQRVTLRCSPRSGDLSVYWYQQSLDQGLQFLIQYYNGEERAKGNILERFSAQQFPDLHSELNLSSLELGDSALYFCASSPKFFGPGTRLTVL.